Listed below are T cell receptor beta chains from one sample, sequenced in a study of blood T cell repertoires in COVID-19. Sequencing was performed with immunoSEQ multiplex PCR; in TCRdb, only in-frame clones are kept and a portion is missing. The table records some 350,000 clones, roughly 90% of them present only once. Sequencing was carried out using peripheral blood. These receptor sequences come from a woman in her seventies with COVID-19, enrolled during active disease. CDR3s include the opening cysteine and the closing phenylalanine or tryptophan.

V gene: TRBV7-2
CDR3 protein: CASRGTSTDTQYF

V gene: TRBV27
CDR3 protein: CASRGGTNTGELFF

V gene: TRBV4-3
CDR3 protein: CASSQEGISGPGDTQYF

V gene: TRBV4-2
CDR3 protein: CASSQGGYEQYF

V gene: TRBV18
CDR3 protein: CASSPQVPSQETQYF

V gene: TRBV4-3
CDR3 protein: CASSQVLGDQPQHF

V gene: TRBV12-3/TRBV12-4
CDR3 protein: CASRPGQGKLFF

V gene: TRBV5-6
CDR3 protein: CASTTSVGGLNTEAFF

V gene: TRBV6-2/TRBV6-3
CDR3 protein: CASSYPNSYEQYF

V gene: TRBV6-5
CDR3 protein: CASSYSIVDIQYF

V gene: TRBV27
CDR3 protein: CASSLSRNQPQHF

V gene: TRBV30
CDR3 protein: CAFSRTDTQYF

V gene: TRBV14
CDR3 protein: CASSQWRGRSNSPLHF

V gene: TRBV30
CDR3 protein: CAWETGGGTDTQYF

V gene: TRBV4-1
CDR3 protein: CASSQVPAGSYQETQYF

V gene: TRBV5-6
CDR3 protein: CASSFGTANYGYTF

V gene: TRBV18
CDR3 protein: CASSTGTGGSAGELFF

V gene: TRBV2
CDR3 protein: CASSESGLAGTDTQYF

V gene: TRBV29-1
CDR3 protein: CSVERGFSNYGYTF

V gene: TRBV5-8
CDR3 protein: CASSPTKNIQYF

V gene: TRBV6-5
CDR3 protein: CASSYSGQGNTEAFF

V gene: TRBV10-3
CDR3 protein: CAIRPGGLDTEAFF

V gene: TRBV18
CDR3 protein: CASSLGQNNYGYTF

V gene: TRBV6-5
CDR3 protein: CASSLGQGSYEQYF

V gene: TRBV5-1
CDR3 protein: CASSLGPQGDTEAFF

V gene: TRBV5-8
CDR3 protein: CASRDRMNYEQYF

V gene: TRBV2
CDR3 protein: CASTLLSSTDTQYF

V gene: TRBV7-2
CDR3 protein: CASSLRAIQETQYF

V gene: TRBV19
CDR3 protein: CASSASGGRDTQYF

V gene: TRBV19
CDR3 protein: CASSTTLFYGYTF

V gene: TRBV5-1
CDR3 protein: CASSLDSRNEKLFF

V gene: TRBV14
CDR3 protein: CASSRGQGAYNEQFF

V gene: TRBV10-3
CDR3 protein: CAISDPRDYFREQYF

V gene: TRBV7-7
CDR3 protein: CASSLGASPNEQFF

V gene: TRBV7-2
CDR3 protein: CASSPDGQSSYEQYF

V gene: TRBV28
CDR3 protein: CASSSTGTVAGYTF

V gene: TRBV6-2/TRBV6-3
CDR3 protein: CASSYWRVNEQFF

V gene: TRBV21-1
CDR3 protein: CASSKVHRDPYGYTF

V gene: TRBV4-1
CDR3 protein: CASSRTRGDEQFF

V gene: TRBV2
CDR3 protein: CASIRTAYNEQFF

V gene: TRBV24-1
CDR3 protein: CATSRGSGGVETQYF

V gene: TRBV5-1
CDR3 protein: CASSPGGLRSDNEQFF

V gene: TRBV7-9
CDR3 protein: CASSFPIGEQFF

V gene: TRBV24-1
CDR3 protein: CATSEGGGSTDTQYF

V gene: TRBV5-4
CDR3 protein: CASSRGLAGVTDTQYF

V gene: TRBV9
CDR3 protein: CASSVGGLAGGQGTGELFF

V gene: TRBV23-1
CDR3 protein: CASSLGGPGNTQYF

V gene: TRBV6-2/TRBV6-3
CDR3 protein: CASSYGSGSHSYEQYF

V gene: TRBV19
CDR3 protein: CASSEGQGIAKNIQYF

V gene: TRBV24-1
CDR3 protein: CATRSGSGEADTQYF